These 32 T cell receptor beta chains were sequenced from one sample in a study of blood T cell repertoires in COVID-19. This table comes from immunoSEQ multiplex PCR, and its TCRdb copy is limited to in-frame clones, with some not included. The data hold hundreds of thousands of clones, with around 85% observed a single time. Sequenced material: PBMCs or T cells enriched from blood (not recorded which). The source is a woman aged 55-70 years who had recovered from COVID-19.

The J gene is TRBJ1-6, the V gene TRBV10-3; 7 bases are shared with TRBD1. After removal of 0 bases from V and 6 bases from J, the junction contained 2 bases not matched to a gene. Germline values: CDR1 ENHRY, CDR2 SYGVKD. The CDR3 extends over 15 amino acids. The CDR3 bases are TGTGCCATCAGTGAGTCGGACAGGCCTAATTCACCCCTCCACTTT. Translating gives CAISESDRPNSPLHF.

The DNA for the CDR3 is TGCGCCAGCAGCCCCCGGGACAGGGAGGGGACCCAGTACTTC. It is translated as CASSPRDREGTQYF. The V gene is TRBV5-1, the J gene TRBJ2-5, with 9 bases lining up with TRBD1. V lost 4 bases, J lost 7 bases, and 8 bases stayed unmatched. CDR3 length equals 14 residues. The germline V gene encodes CDR1 SGHRS and CDR2 YFSETQ.

The rearrangement uses TRBV19 and TRBJ1-5; perhaps TRBD1 as D (6 bases). This CDR3 spans 15 amino acids. The V gene lost 3 bases and the J gene lost 1 base, with 10 bases spanning the gap. The germline gives CDR1 LNHDA, CDR2 SQIVND (reference sequence). CDR3 protein: CASSITGLSNQPQHF. Written as DNA, the CDR3 is TGTGCCAGTAGTATTACAGGGTTAAGCAATCAGCCCCAGCATTTT.

The chain is built from TRBV10-2 and TRBJ2-1, with D possibly being TRBD2 (5 bases). Per the germline V gene, CDR1 is WSHSY and CDR2 is SAAADI. Trimming pared 6 bases from V and 4 bases from J, leaving 13 bases between. The CDR3 is 14 residues long. The DNA of the CDR3 is TGCGCCAGCAGAACCGGGAACTTATACAATGAGCAGTTCTTC. Translation gives CASRTGNLYNEQFF.

Regarding this clone: Other DNA sequences from this sample encode an identical CDR3 as well. This CDR3 is CASSEGGGAYEQYF. The CDR3 region has the DNA TGTGCCAGCAGTGAAGGCGGGGGGGCGTACGAGCAGTACTTC. This sequence joins TRBV6-1 and TRBJ2-7; 9 nucleotides match TRBD2. The CDR3 is 14 residues long. With V trimmed by 1 base and J by 4 bases, 2 bases remained unmatched. CDR1 and CDR2 from the germline V gene are MNHNS and SASEGT.

J is TRBJ1-6 and V is TRBV11-2, with 8 nucleotides matching TRBD1. Per the germline V gene, CDR1 is SGHAT and CDR2 is FQNNGV. V lost 5 bases, J lost 6 bases, and 9 bases stayed unmatched. The CDR3 extends over 16 amino acids. In DNA form, the CDR3 reads TGTGCCAGCAGCCTCGGGACAGGTAGTGGTAATTCACCCCTCCACTTT. Its translation: CASSLGTGSGNSPLHF.

The V gene is TRBV9, the J gene TRBJ2-3, with D possibly matching TRBD2 (6 bases). Per germline, CDR1 SGDLS and CDR2 YYNGEE. Trimming took 0 bases from V and 2 from J, leaving 13 bases between them. The CDR3 is 16 residues long. The DNA for the CDR3 is TGTGCCAGCAGCGTAGATGCGGGGTCCCCCACAGATACGCAGTATTTT. Translation: CASSVDAGSPTDTQYF.

The chain carries TRBV7-9 and TRBJ2-3; D call uncertain. The CDR3 has 13 residues. Germline V gene sequence: CDR1 SEHNR, CDR2 FQNEAQ (reference sequence). V was shortened by 1 base and J by 4 bases, with 6 bases between the two germline ends. The CDR3 DNA reads as TGTGCCAGCAGCTTAGTAGCAGCAGATACGCAGTATTTT. Translating it yields CASSLVAADTQYF. Full variable domain (missing parts from reference TRBV7-9 and TRBJ2-3): DTGVSQNPRHKITKRGQNVTFRCDPISEHNRLYWYRQTLGQGPEFLTYFQNEAQLEKSRLLSDRFSAERPKGSFSTLEIQRTEQGDSAMYLCASSLVAADTQYFGPGTRLTVL.

The chain recombines TRBV2 with TRBJ2-7; TRBD2 is a possible D gene (6 bases). This CDR3 region has 15 residues. In germline, CDR1 is SNHLY, CDR2 FYNNEI. With 7 bases removed from V and 3 bases from J, the gap between germline ends came to 19 bases. The CDR3 DNA is TGTGCCAGCACCAACCCTCGGGGAGGTGACTACGAGCAGTACTTC. This gives the protein CASTNPRGGDYEQYF.

The chain recombines TRBV18 with TRBJ1-1; 10 bases match TRBD1. The CDR3 totals 13 residues. With 3 bases clipped from V and 9 bases from J, the junction kept 4 bases outside the gene matches. Germline CDR1 and CDR2: KGHSH and LQKENI. CDR3 amino acids: CASSPGTGVQAFF. DNA of the CDR3: TGTGCCAGCTCACCTGGGACAGGGGTTCAAGCTTTCTTT.

The chain couples TRBV6-5 to TRBJ1-1; perhaps TRBD1 as D (5 bases). V was cut by 2 bases and J by 6 bases, with 13 bases left in between. CDR1 MNHEY and CDR2 SVGAGI come from the germline V gene. There are 14 residues in the CDR3. CDR3 residues: CASSYSGPGAEAFF. The CDR3 DNA reads TGTGCCAGCAGTTACAGTGGACCGGGGGCTGAAGCTTTCTTT.

V usage is TRBV2 and J usage is TRBJ1-6; no firm D call. Looked up from germline, CDR1 is SNHLY and CDR2 is FYNNEI. V was clipped by 6 bases and J by 13 bases, with 19 bases between them. CDR3 length equals 14 residues. The CDR3 protein is CASSLNTELSPLHF. The CDR3 region has the DNA TGTGCCAGCAGCCTCAACACAGAGCTCAGCCCCCTCCACTTT.

This clone occurred once. The chain employs TRBV5-1 and TRBJ1-1; D is undetermined. CDR3 length equals 15 residues. The V and J ends lost 0 bases and 2 bases respectively, with 11 bases between them. Germline CDR1 is SGHRS and CDR2 is YFSETQ. CDR3 sequence reads: CASSLARPGNTEAFF. CDR3 in DNA: TGCGCCAGCAGCTTGGCCCGTCCGGGTAACACTGAAGCTTTCTTT.

CDR3 nucleotide sequence: TGCGCCAGCAGCTCGGCAGGGAGGACAGATACGCAGTATTTT. Translating it yields CASSSAGRTDTQYF. This sequence joins TRBV5-1 and TRBJ2-3, with D perhaps matching TRBD2 (6 bases). V lost 3 bases, J lost 3 bases, and 11 bases lay in between. Germline-derived CDR1 and CDR2 are SGHRS and YFSETQ. There are 14 residues in the CDR3.

The rearrangement links TRBV6-6 to TRBJ1-5, with 9 bases that match TRBD1. This CDR3 has 16 amino acids. Per germline, CDR1 MNHNY and CDR2 SVGAGI (reference sequence). J was trimmed by 4 bases and V by 6 bases; bases with no gene match: 10. CDR3 region: CASSPAGGQGNQPQHF. CDR3 DNA sequence: TGTGCCAGCAGCCCCGCCGGAGGACAGGGGAATCAGCCCCAGCATTTT.

The chain joins TRBV30 to TRBJ1-2, with 7 positions matching TRBD1. Germline V CDR1 and CDR2: GTSNPN, SVGIG (reference sequence). The CDR3 runs to 13 residues. Trimming at V came to 3 bases and at J to 4 bases, leaving 5 bases not matched to a gene. CDR3 nucleotide sequence: TGTGCCTGGAGGGACAGGCGGACCTATGGCTACACCTTC. This codes for CAWRDRRTYGYTF.

V and J are TRBV19 and TRBJ1-4, with D possibly being TRBD1 (5 bases). Trimming took off 10 bases at V and 0 bases at J, with 18 bases between the two ends. In germline, CDR1 is LNHDA, CDR2 SQIVND (reference sequence). CDR3 length equals 16 residues. CDR3 loop: CATARRGTATNEKLFF. CDR3 sequence (DNA): TGTGCCACCGCTCGACGGGGGACCGCAACTAATGAAAAACTGTTTTTT.

The chain couples TRBV6-1 to TRBJ1-6; a weak D match, TRBD1 (5 bases). Between the trimmed V and J ends, which lost 0 bases and 0 bases, there was a span of 12 bases. The germline gives CDR1 MNHNS, CDR2 SASEGT. The CDR3 is 18 residues long. DNA for the CDR3: TGTGCCAGCAGTGAAGCGGAGCCAGGGTTCTCCTATAATTCACCCCTCCACTTT. Its translation: CASSEAEPGFSYNSPLHF.

The CDR3, as DNA: TGTGCCAGTAGTATCGGACAGCTCTATGGCTACACCTTC. Encoded protein: CASSIGQLYGYTF. The chain uses TRBV19 and TRBJ1-2; D is perhaps TRBD1 (6 bases). Looked up from germline, CDR1 is LNHDA and CDR2 is SQIVND (reference sequence). V was trimmed by 3 bases and J by 4 bases, leaving 9 bases between them. CDR3 size: 13 residues. The full variable domain, with the rest looked up from reference TRBV19 and TRBJ1-2, is DGGITQSPKYLFRKEGQNVTLSCEQNLNHDAMYWYRQDPGQGLRLIYYSQIVNDFQKGDIAEGYSVSREKKESFPLTVTSAQKNPTAFYLCASSIGQLYGYTFGSGTRLTVV.

The V gene is TRBV5-6, the J gene TRBJ2-3, with TRBD1 identical over 7 bases. V lost 4 bases, J lost 0 bases, and 5 bases stayed unmatched. The CDR3 length is 15 residues. Germline CDR1 is SGHDT and CDR2 is YYEEEE. The DNA for the CDR3 is TGTGCCAGCAGCCCGAGGGGGCTTAGCACAGATACGCAGTATTTT. This gives the protein CASSPRGLSTDTQYF.

The chain couples TRBV19 to TRBJ1-1; D not certain. V gave up 2 bases and J gave up 5 bases, with 18 bases separating them. This CDR3 region has 16 residues. CDR1 and CDR2 (germline): LNHDA, SQIVND (reference sequence). The CDR3: CASSIFFLGVTTEAFF. The CDR3 nucleotides read TGTGCCAGTAGTATATTTTTTCTGGGAGTAACAACTGAAGCTTTCTTT.

This clone turned up a few times. The chain uses TRBV2 and TRBJ1-2; D remains unclear. CDR3 length equals 13 residues. Germline V lookup: CDR1 SNHLY, CDR2 FYNNEI. Trimming pared 6 bases from V and 2 bases from J, leaving 10 bases between. This chain's CDR3 is CASRESKNYGYTF. DNA for the CDR3: TGTGCCAGCAGGGAGAGTAAGAACTATGGCTACACCTTC. Full variable domain (remainder filled in from reference TRBV2 and TRBJ1-2): EPEVTQTPSHQVTQMGQEVILRCVPISNHLYFYWYRQILGQKVEFLVSFYNNEISEKSEIFDDQFSVERPDGSNFTLKIRSTKLEDSAMYFCASRESKNYGYTFGSGTRLTVV.

V gene TRBV13 combines with J gene TRBJ2-3; D ambiguous. The CDR3 covers 12 residues. Trimming removed 5 bases at V and 6 bases at J, with 9 bases between. Germline V gene lookup returns CDR1 PRHDT and CDR2 FYEKMQ (reference sequence). This CDR3 reads CASSTPGDTQYF. The CDR3 DNA reads TGTGCCAGCAGCACCCCCGGGGATACGCAGTATTTT.

The chain recombines TRBV24-1 with TRBJ1-5; possibly TRBD1 for D (5 bases). Germline V gene data show CDR1 as KGHDR and CDR2 as SFDVKD. The CDR3 has 15 residues. Trimming pared 3 bases from V and 2 bases from J, leaving 10 bases between. The CDR3 sequence: CATSDPVRGNQPQHF. For the CDR3, the DNA is TGTGCCACCAGTGATCCCGTCAGGGGCAATCAGCCCCAGCATTTT.

The genes are TRBV24-1 and TRBJ2-4; TRBD1 matches 9 bases. CDR1 is KGHDR and CDR2 is SFDVKD in the germline V gene. The J segment lost 5 bases and the V segment lost 3 bases, leaving 4 bases of the junction unmatched. CDR3 length: 15 amino acids. CDR3 loop: CATSDPGQGENIQYF. The CDR3 DNA reads TGTGCCACCAGTGATCCGGGACAGGGCGAAAACATTCAGTACTTC.

The V call is TRBV4-1, the J call TRBJ2-3; D remains ambiguous. From germline, CDR1 is MGHRA and CDR2 YSYEKL. This CDR3 is built from 17 residues. V lost 0 bases and J 5 bases, leaving 18 bases between the germline ends. CDR3 sequence (DNA): TGCGCCAGCAGCCAAGAAACAGCTGTGAGCTTTGGAGATACGCAGTATTTT. Translated, it gives CASSQETAVSFGDTQYF.

CDR3 region: CASRGAASYEQYV. The CDR3 DNA reads as TGTGCCAGCAGAGGAGCAGCCTCCTACGAGCAGTACGTC. This chain connects TRBV27 to TRBJ2-7; no firm D call. Germline V gene sequence: CDR1 MNHEY, CDR2 SMNVEV (reference sequence). Trimming took 6 bases from V and 0 from J, leaving 9 bases between them. The CDR3 spans 13 residues.

The J gene is TRBJ2-1, the V gene TRBV7-2, with TRBD2 matching over 13 bases. Losses at the gene ends were 0 bases for V and 10 bases for J; bases not matched to a gene: 3. The CDR3 length is 15 residues. Germline assignment: CDR1 SGHTA and CDR2 FQGNSA. The CDR3 loop reads CASSLAGTSGAEQFF. The CDR3 DNA sequence: TGTGCCAGCAGCTTAGCGGGGACTAGCGGGGCCGAGCAGTTCTTC.

This clone was found a few times. The chain links TRBV6-5 to TRBJ2-7; 8 bases match TRBD1. Per the germline V gene, CDR1 is MNHEY and CDR2 is SVGAGI. This CDR3 is 16 amino acids long. Germline trimming cut 4 bases from V and 1 base from J; bases unmatched to any gene: 9. The CDR3 DNA sequence: TGTGCCAGCAGTTCCCTTCCGGGACAGGCGTCCTACGAGCAGTACGTC. It encodes CASSSLPGQASYEQYV.

This clone was seen more than once but under ten times. This chain uses TRBV3-1 (or the pseudogene TRBV3-2) with TRBJ1-5; TRBD1 matches at 8 bases. Germline assignment: CDR1 LGHDT and CDR2 YNNKEL (reference sequence). The junction had 5 bases not matched to a gene; V was cut back by 6 bases and J by 1 base. The CDR3 loop spans 15 amino acids. CDR3 DNA sequence: TGTGCCAGCAGTGAGGGGACAGGCAGCAATCAGCCCCAGCATTTT. The encoded protein is CASSEGTGSNQPQHF.

The chain recombines TRBV19 with TRBJ1-5, with 7 bases identical to TRBD1. V gave up 7 bases and J gave up 6 bases; unmatched junction bases: 9. CDR3 length equals 14 residues. Germline lookup yields CDR1 LNHDA and CDR2 SQIVND (reference sequence). CDR3 loop: CASTGRQGFQPQHF. In DNA, the CDR3 is TGTGCCAGTACCGGTCGACAGGGATTTCAGCCCCAGCATTTT.

The chain combines TRBV15 with TRBJ2-7; D is possibly TRBD1 (5 bases). Germline CDR1 LNHNV, CDR2 YYDKDF (reference sequence). The V gene lost 1 base and the J gene lost 2 bases, with 18 bases spanning the gap. CDR3 length: 17 residues. The CDR3 protein is CATSRVPGGRAAYEQYF. The CDR3 DNA is TGTGCCACCAGCAGAGTACCCGGTGGCAGGGCTGCCTACGAGCAGTACTTC.